The rows below give T cell receptor beta chains drawn from one sample of a study of response to subunit inactivated influenza vaccine. TCRdb fed the RT-PCR reads into MiXCR, producing one record per CDR3 protein. The profile shows about half a million distinct CDR3 sequences, 25% of them singletons. The sequencing here drew on CD4+ T cells sorted from PBMCs, taken roughly 5 days after vaccination. The source is a man aged 50-59 years who received an inactivated influenza vaccine. CDR3s include the opening cysteine and the closing phenylalanine or tryptophan. A D gene is named only where the DNA matches it firmly. Clone size is shown for a subset of rows, as once, few, many or a class of expanded clone.

TRBV11-2	TRBD2	TRBJ2-4	few	CASSWSGTSGRVENIQYF	TGTGCCAGCAGCTGGTCCGGGACTAGCGGGAGGGTCGAAAACATTCAGTACTTC
TRBV7-9	-	TRBJ1-4	-	CASGIGGRSEKLFF	TGTGCCAGCGGGATCGGGGGGCGCAGCGAAAAACTGTTTTTT
TRBV7-8	-	TRBJ1-1	few	CASSLAQTFGAFF	TGTGCCAGCAGCTTAGCTCAGACCTTTGGAGCTTTCTTT
TRBV4-3	-	TRBJ2-3	many	CASSFAGQNTDTQYF	TGCGCCAGCAGTTTCGCGGGACAGAACACAGATACGCAGTATTTT
TRBV12-3/TRBV12-4	TRBD2	TRBJ2-3	many	CASSLDSGGADTQYF	TGTGCCAGCAGTTTAGATAGCGGGGGGGCAGATACGCAGTATTTT
TRBV5-1	TRBD1	TRBJ2-5	-	CASSSLSRQGETQYF	TGCGCCAGCAGCTCATTATCCCGACAGGGAGAGACCCAGTACTTC
TRBV12-3/TRBV12-4	TRBD1	TRBJ2-1	-	CASSKTGGAYNEQFF	TGTGCCAGCAGCAAGACAGGGGGCGCGTACAATGAGCAGTTCTTC
TRBV6-5	TRBD1	TRBJ1-5	many	CASSYSDRNLYSNQPQHF	TGTGCCAGCAGTTACTCGGACAGGAACTTATATAGCAATCAGCCCCAGCATTTT
TRBV10-2	TRBD2	TRBJ2-3	-	CASRLTSAGVTDTQYF	TGCGCCAGCAGATTGACTAGCGCGGGGGTAACAGATACGCAGTATTTT
TRBV12-3/TRBV12-4	-	TRBJ1-3	-	CASSPSRGNTIYF	TGTGCCAGCAGTCCCAGTCGCGGAAACACCATATATTTT
TRBV20-1	-	TRBJ2-3	-	CSASRQATDTQYF	TGCAGTGCTAGTCGACAGGCCACAGATACGCAGTATTTT
TRBV11-2	TRBD2	TRBJ2-3	-	CASSFIAGGADTQYF	TGTGCCAGCAGCTTTATAGCGGGGGGGGCAGATACGCAGTATTTT
TRBV5-5	TRBD2	TRBJ2-7	few	CASSPRVAGGFYEQYF	TGTGCCAGCAGCCCCCGGGTAGCGGGAGGGTTCTACGAGCAGTACTTC
TRBV7-8	-	TRBJ2-3	-	CASSLEAIVTESNTDTQYF	TGTGCCAGCAGCTTAGAGGCAATTGTTACGGAGAGTAACACAGATACGCAGTATTTT
TRBV29-1	-	TRBJ2-5	-	CSAGPMAGIETQYF	TGCAGCGCCGGCCCTATGGCAGGCATAGAGACCCAGTACTTC
TRBV9	-	TRBJ2-1	few	CASSVGVQGSHNEQFF	TGTGCCAGCAGCGTAGGGGTTCAGGGATCTCACAATGAGCAGTTCTTC
TRBV27	-	TRBJ2-4	-	CASSFRNIQYF	TGTGCCAGCAGTTTCAGAAACATTCAGTACTTC
TRBV11-2	TRBD2	TRBJ2-3	few	CASSSLKRGTDTQYF	TGTGCCAGCAGCTCCCTTAAGCGGGGGACAGATACGCAGTATTTT